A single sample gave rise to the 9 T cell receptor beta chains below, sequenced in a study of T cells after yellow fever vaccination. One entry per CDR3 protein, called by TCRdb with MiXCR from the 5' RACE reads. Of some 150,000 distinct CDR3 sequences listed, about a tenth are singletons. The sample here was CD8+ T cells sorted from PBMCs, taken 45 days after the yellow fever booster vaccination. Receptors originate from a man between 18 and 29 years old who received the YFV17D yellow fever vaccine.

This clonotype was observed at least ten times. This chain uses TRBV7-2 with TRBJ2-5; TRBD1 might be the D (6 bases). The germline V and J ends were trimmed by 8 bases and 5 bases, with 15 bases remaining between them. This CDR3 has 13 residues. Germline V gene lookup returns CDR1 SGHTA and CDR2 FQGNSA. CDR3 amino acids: CASGTGPGETQYF. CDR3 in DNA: TGTGCCAGCGGCACAGGGCCGGGGGAGACCCAGTACTTC.

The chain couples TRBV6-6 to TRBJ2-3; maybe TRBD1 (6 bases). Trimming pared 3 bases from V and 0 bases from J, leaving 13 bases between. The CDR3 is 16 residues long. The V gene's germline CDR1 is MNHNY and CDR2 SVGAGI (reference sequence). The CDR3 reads CASSYYRASSTDTQYF. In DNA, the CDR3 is TGTGCCAGCAGTTATTACAGGGCCTCTAGCACAGATACGCAGTATTTT.

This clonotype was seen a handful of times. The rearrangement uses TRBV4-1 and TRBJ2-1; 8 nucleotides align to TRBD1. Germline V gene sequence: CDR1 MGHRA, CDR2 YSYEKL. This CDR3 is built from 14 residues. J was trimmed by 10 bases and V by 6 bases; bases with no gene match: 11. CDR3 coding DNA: TGCGCCAGCAGTCCCGGGACAGGAATGGGCGAGCAGTTCTTC. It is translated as CASSPGTGMGEQFF.

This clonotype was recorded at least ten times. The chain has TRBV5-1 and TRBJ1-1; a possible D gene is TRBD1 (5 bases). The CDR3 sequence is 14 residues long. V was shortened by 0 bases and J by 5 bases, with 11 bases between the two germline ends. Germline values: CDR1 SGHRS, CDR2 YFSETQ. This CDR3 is CASSLDRLLTEAFF. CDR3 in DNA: TGCGCCAGCAGCTTGGACAGGCTTCTAACTGAAGCTTTCTTT.

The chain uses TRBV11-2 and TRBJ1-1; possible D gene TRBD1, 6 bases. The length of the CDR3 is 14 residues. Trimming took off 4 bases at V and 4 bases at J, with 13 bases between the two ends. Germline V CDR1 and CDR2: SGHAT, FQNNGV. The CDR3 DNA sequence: TGTGCCAGCAGCTCCGGACAGTTGTTCACTGAAGCTTTCTTT. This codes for CASSSGQLFTEAFF. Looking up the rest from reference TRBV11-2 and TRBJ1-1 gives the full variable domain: EAGVAQSPRYKIIEKRQSVAFWCNPISGHATLYWYQQILGQGPKLLIQFQNNGVVDDSQLPKDRFSAERLKGVDSTLKIQPAKLEDSAVYLCASSSGQLFTEAFFGQGTRLTVV.

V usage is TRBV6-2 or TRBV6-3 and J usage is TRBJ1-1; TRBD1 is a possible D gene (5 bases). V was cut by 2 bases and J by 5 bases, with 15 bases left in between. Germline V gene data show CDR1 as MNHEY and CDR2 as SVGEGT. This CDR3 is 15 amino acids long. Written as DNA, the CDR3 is TGTGCCAGCAGTTACAAGGGGATATCTTTGACTGAAGCTTTCTTT. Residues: CASSYKGISLTEAFF.

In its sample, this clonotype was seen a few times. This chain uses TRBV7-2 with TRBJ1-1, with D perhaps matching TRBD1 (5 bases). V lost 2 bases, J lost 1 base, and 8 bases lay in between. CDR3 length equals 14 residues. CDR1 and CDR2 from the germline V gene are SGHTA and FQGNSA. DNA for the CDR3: TGTGCCAGCAGCTTAAGGGGCTGGAACACTGAAGCTTTCTTT. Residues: CASSLRGWNTEAFF.

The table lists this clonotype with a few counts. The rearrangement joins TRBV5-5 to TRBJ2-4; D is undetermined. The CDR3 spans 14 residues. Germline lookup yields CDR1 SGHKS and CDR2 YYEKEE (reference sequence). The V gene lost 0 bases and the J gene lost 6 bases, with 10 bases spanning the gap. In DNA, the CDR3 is TGTGCCAGCAGCTTGGACCCCCCGGGAAACATTCAGTACTTC. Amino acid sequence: CASSLDPPGNIQYF.

The DNA of the CDR3 is TGTGCCAGCAGCCCGAAGAAGGACCAAGAGACCCAGTACTTC. Its protein product is CASSPKKDQETQYF. The chain has TRBV7-9 and TRBJ2-5; no definite D call. This CDR3 spans 14 amino acids. From germline, CDR1 is SEHNR and CDR2 FQNEAQ (reference sequence). Trimming stripped 5 bases from V and 0 bases from J, with 10 bases between.